The 3 T cell receptor beta chains below all came from one sample that was sequenced in a study of CD8 T cells in ankylosing spondylitis. TCRdb analysed the 5' RACE reads with MiXCR anew, one entry per CDR3 protein. The sample holds hundreds of thousands of distinct CDR3 sequences, roughly 25% seen once. Sequenced: blood, either unsorted or a sorted T cell fraction (not recorded which). The receptors stem from a male donor with ankylosing spondylitis or in good health (not recorded which).

With respect to this clonotype: A read error may be the cause here, since a much bigger clone is one base away. This chain links TRBV11-3 with TRBJ2-7; tentative D call: TRBD1 (6 bases). The V gene's germline CDR1 is SGHNT and CDR2 YENEEA. The CDR3 has 14 amino acids. V shed 5 bases and J shed 1 base, with 12 bases lying between them. The CDR3 sequence: CASSLRDKSYEQYF. CDR3 nucleotides: TGTGCCAGCAGCCTACGGGACAAATCCTACGAGCAGTACTTC.

In this sample, this clonotype turned up many times. The V gene is TRBV6-1, the J gene TRBJ1-2, with a weak D call TRBD1 (5 bases). V gave up 6 bases and J gave up 0 bases, with 14 bases separating them. This CDR3 has 15 residues. Germline V gene sequence: CDR1 MNHNS, CDR2 SASEGT. The CDR3 loop is CASSRGYKPNYGYTF. Here the CDR3 DNA reads TGTGCCAGCAGCCGGGGGTATAAACCTAACTATGGCTACACCTTC.

This clonotype was observed a handful of times. The CDR3 protein is CASRSGRHTLGSPLHF. For the CDR3, the DNA is TGTGCCAGCAGGTCGGGACGGCATACTCTCGGTTCACCCCTCCACTTT. The rearrangement uses TRBV6-1 and TRBJ1-6; tentative D call: TRBD1 (5 bases). Germline CDR1 reads MNHNS; CDR2 reads SASEGT. The CDR3 covers 16 residues. V lost 6 bases and J 9 bases, leaving 21 bases between the germline ends.